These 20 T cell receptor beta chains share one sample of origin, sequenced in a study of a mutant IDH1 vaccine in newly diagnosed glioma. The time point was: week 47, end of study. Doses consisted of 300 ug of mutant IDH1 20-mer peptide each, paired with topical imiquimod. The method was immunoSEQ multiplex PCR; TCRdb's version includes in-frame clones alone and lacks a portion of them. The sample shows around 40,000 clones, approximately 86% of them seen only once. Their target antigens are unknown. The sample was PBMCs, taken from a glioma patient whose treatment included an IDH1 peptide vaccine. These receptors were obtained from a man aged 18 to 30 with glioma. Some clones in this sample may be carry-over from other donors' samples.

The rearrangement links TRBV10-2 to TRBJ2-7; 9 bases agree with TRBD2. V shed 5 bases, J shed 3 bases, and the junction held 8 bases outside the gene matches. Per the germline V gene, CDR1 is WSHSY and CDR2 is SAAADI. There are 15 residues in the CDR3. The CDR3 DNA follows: TGCGCCAGCAGTCACACTAGCGGGTTTCGCTACGAGCAGTACTTC. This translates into CASSHTSGFRYEQYF.

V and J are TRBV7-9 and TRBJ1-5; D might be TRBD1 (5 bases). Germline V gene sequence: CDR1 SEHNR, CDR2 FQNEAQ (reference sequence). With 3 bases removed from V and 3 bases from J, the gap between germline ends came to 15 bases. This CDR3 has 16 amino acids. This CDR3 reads CASSFGTVTANQPQHF. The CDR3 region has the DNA TGTGCCAGCAGCTTCGGGACGGTCACCGCCAATCAGCCCCAGCATTTT.

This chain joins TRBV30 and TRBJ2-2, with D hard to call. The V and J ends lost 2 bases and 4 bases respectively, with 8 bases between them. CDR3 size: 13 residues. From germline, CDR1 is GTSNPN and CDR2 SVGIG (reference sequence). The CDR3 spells CAWSSGSTGELFF. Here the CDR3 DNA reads TGTGCCTGGAGTTCCGGATCCACCGGGGAGCTGTTTTTT.

CDR3 sequence: CASSYSAATNTEAFF. DNA of the CDR3: TGTGCCAGCAGTTACTCAGCGGCAACGAACACTGAAGCTTTCTTT. The rearrangement uses TRBV6-6 and TRBJ1-1; no firm D call. The CDR3 spans 15 residues. The ends were cut back, 0 bases at V and 1 base at J, with 9 bases in the middle. Germline V CDR1 and CDR2: MNHNY, SVGAGI (reference sequence).

The CDR3 loop is CASSPDRGLGSPLHF. The CDR3 DNA reads as TGTGCCAGCAGCCCTGACAGGGGGCTTGGTTCACCCCTCCACTTT. This chain connects TRBV11-2 to TRBJ1-6; 10 positions agree with TRBD1. CDR3 size: 15 residues. The germline V gene encodes CDR1 SGHAT and CDR2 FQNNGV. Trimming cost V 5 bases and J 9 bases; bases outside gene matches: 7.

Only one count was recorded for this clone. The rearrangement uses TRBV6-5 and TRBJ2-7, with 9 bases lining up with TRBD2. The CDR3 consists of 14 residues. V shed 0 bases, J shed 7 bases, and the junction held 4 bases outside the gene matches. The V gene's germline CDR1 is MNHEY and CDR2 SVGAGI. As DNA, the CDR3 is TGTGCCAGCAGTTACTCCGGACTAGCGAATGAGCAGTACTTC. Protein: CASSYSGLANEQYF.

The CDR3 is CASSLSTGSTNEKLFF. For the CDR3, the DNA is TGCGCCAGCAGTTTAAGCACCGGGTCAACTAATGAAAAACTGTTTTTT. The chain carries TRBV4-3 and TRBJ1-4; D gene unclear. CDR3 length: 16 amino acids. The V and J ends lost 6 bases and 0 bases respectively, with 14 bases between them. Germline assignment: CDR1 LGHNA and CDR2 YSLEER.

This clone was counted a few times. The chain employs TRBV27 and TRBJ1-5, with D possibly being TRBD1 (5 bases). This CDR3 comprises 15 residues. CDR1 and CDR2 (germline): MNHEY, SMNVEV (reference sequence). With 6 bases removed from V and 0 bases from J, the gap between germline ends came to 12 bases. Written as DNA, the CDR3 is TGTGCCAGCAGACGGGGGGGGAATAGCAATCAGCCCCAGCATTTT. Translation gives CASRRGGNSNQPQHF.

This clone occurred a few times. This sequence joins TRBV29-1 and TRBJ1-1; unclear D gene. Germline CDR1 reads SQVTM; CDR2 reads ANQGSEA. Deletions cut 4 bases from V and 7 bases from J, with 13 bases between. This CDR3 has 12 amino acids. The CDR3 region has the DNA TGCAGCGTTGTCCCCGACAAGGGTGAAGCTTTCTTT. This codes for CSVVPDKGEAFF.

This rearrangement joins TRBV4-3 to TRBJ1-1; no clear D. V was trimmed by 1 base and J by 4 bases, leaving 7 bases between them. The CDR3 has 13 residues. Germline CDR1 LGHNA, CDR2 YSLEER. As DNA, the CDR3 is TGCGCCAGCAGCCAAGCCCGGGGCACTGAAGCTTTCTTT. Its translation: CASSQARGTEAFF.

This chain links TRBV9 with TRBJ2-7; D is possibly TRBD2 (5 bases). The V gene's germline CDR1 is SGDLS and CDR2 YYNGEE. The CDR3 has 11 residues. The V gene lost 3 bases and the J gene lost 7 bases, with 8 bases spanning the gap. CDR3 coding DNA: TGTGCCAGCAGCGGCACGGGAGAGCAGTACTTC. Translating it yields CASSGTGEQYF.

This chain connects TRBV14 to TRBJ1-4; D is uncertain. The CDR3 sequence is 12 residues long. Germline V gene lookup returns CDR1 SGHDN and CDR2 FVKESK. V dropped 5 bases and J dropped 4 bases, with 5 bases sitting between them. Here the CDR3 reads CASSSYNEKLFF. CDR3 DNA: TGTGCCAGCAGCAGCTATAATGAAAAACTGTTTTTT.

The CDR3 nucleotides are TGTGCCAGCAGCTTGATTAGGAGGACAGGGCGCTACAATGAGCAGTTCTTC. Translation gives CASSLIRRTGRYNEQFF. The chain uses TRBV5-6 and TRBJ2-1; 8 bases fit TRBD1. V dropped 1 base and J dropped 3; count of bases not matched to a gene: 9. CDR1 and CDR2 from the germline V gene are SGHDT and YYEEEE. This CDR3 contains 17 residues.

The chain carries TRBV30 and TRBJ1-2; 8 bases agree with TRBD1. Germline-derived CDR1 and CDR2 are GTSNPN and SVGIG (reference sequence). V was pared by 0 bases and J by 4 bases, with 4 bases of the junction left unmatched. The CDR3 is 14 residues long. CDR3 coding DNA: TGTGCCTGGAGTGTACAGGGGACAGGCTATGGCTACACCTTC. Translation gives CAWSVQGTGYGYTF. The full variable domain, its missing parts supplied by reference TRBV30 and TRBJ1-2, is SQTIHQWPATLVQPVGSPLSLECTVEGTSNPNLYWYRQAAGRGLQLLFYSVGIGQISSEVPQNLSASRPQDRQFILSSKKLLLSDSGFYLCAWSVQGTGYGYTFGSGTRLTVV.

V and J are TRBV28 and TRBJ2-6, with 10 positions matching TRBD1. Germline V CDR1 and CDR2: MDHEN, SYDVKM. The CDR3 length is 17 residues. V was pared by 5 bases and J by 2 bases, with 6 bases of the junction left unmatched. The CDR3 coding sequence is TGTGCCAGCAGTCGGGGACAGGGGTGGGCTGGGGCCAACGTCCTGACTTTC. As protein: CASSRGQGWAGANVLTF.

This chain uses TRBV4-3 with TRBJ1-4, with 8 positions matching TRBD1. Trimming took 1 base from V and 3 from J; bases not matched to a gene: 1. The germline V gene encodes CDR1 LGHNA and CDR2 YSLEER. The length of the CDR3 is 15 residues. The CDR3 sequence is CASSQGTGSNEKLFF. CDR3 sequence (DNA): TGCGCCAGCAGCCAAGGGACAGGGTCTAATGAAAAACTGTTTTTT.

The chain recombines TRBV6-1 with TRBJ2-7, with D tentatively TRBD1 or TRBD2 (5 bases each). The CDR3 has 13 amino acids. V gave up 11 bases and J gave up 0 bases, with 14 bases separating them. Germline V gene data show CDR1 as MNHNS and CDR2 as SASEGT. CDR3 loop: CAGRGPSSYEQYF. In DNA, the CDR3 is TGTGCCGGCCGGGGCCCCTCCTCCTACGAGCAGTACTTC.

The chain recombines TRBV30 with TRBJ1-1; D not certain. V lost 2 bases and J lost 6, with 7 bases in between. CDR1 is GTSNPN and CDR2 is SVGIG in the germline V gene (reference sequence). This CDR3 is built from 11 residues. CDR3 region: CAWSKSAEAFF. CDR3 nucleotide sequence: TGTGCCTGGAGTAAATCAGCTGAAGCTTTCTTT.

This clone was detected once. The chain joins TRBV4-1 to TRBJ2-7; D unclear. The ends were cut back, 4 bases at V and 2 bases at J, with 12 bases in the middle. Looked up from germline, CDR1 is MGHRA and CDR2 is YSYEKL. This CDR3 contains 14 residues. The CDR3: CASSPPRQPYEQYF. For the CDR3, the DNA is TGCGCCAGCAGCCCGCCCCGCCAGCCCTACGAGCAGTACTTC.

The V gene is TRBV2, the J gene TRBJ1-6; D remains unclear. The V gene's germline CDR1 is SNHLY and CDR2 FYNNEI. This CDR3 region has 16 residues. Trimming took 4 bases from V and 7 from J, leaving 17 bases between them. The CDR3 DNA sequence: TGTGCCAGCAGTGGGCTTCTCGAGAGGGTAAATTCACCCCTCCACTTT. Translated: CASSGLLERVNSPLHF.